This record concerns one T cell receptor (beta chain) sequence. Its antigen is undetermined. The entry originates in a study of cytotoxic CD8 clonotypes in ibrutinib-treated CLL. Study outcomes and limitations: Sampling schedules were unmatched across sustained-remission and progressing patients. Higher clonality was seen at ibrutinib response and a return toward baseline at progression.

Repertoires were generated with immunoSEQ multiplex PCR, while TCRdb's copy carries only in-frame clones and drops some. Among about 40,000 clones listed, roughly two thirds were seen once. This sample comprised PBMCs, obtained at disease progression, from a patient treated with ibrutinib. The receptor was isolated from a human donor with chronic lymphocytic leukemia.

CDR3 residues: CASNIGRGGNQPQHF. The CDR3 bases are TGTGCCAGTAACATTGGACGGGGAGGGAATCAGCCCCAGCATTTT. The chain combines TRBV19 with TRBJ1-5; unclear D gene. The V gene's germline CDR1 is LNHDA and CDR2 SQIVND (reference sequence). V was trimmed by 7 bases and J by 4 bases, leaving 17 bases between them. This CDR3 has 15 amino acids. Drawing the rest from reference TRBV19 and TRBJ1-5, the complete variable domain is DGGITQSPKYLFRKEGQNVTLSCEQNLNHDAMYWYRQDPGQGLRLIYYSQIVNDFQKGDIAEGYSVSREKKESFPLTVTSAQKNPTAFYLCASNIGRGGNQPQHFGDGTRLSIL.